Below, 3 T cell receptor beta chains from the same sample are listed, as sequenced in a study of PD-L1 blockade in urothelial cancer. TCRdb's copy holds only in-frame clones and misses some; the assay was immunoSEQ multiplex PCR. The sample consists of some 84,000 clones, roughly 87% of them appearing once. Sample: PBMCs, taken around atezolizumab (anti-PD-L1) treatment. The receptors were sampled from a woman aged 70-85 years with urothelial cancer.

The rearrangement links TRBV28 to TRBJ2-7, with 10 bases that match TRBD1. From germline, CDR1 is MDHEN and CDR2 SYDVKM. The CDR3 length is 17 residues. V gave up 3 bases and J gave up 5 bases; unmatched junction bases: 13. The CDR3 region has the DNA TGTGCCAGCAGTTTGATCGCCCCCGGACAGGGGGGACACGAGCAGTACTTC. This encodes CASSLIAPGQGGHEQYF.

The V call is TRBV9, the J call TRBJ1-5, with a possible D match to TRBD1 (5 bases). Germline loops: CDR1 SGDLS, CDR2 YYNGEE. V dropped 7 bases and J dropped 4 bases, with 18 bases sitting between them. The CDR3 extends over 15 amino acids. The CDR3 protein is CASGGRDLGNQPQHF. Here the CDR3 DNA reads TGTGCCAGCGGAGGACGGGACTTGGGGAATCAGCCCCAGCATTTT.

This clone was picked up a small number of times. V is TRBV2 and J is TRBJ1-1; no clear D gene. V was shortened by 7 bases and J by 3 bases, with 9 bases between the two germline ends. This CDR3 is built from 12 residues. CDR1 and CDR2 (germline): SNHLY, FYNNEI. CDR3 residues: CASMVVYTEAFF. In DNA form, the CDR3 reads TGTGCCAGCATGGTAGTCTACACTGAAGCTTTCTTT.